This section outlines one TCR beta chain sequence together with its context. What it binds is not known. TCRdb reanalysed the reads using MiXCR and keeps one entry per CDR3 protein. The table includes some 700,000 distinct CDR3 sequences, less than 40% detected once. The data originate from a study of T cell repertoires in cytomegalovirus infection. Across the study: CMV infection and matching HLA type were both indicated by public TCR beta signatures.

The study, taken as a whole, reports: In two of eight donors, the top clonotype was HLA-C-restricted CMV-specific.

The receptor was derived from a human donor in good health (CMV status not recorded). Some clones in this sample may be carry-over from other donors' samples. Sequences were obtained from PBMCs.

The CDR3 region is CSVEGGGTDTQYF. Here the CDR3 DNA reads TGCAGCGTTGAAGGCGGCGGAACAGATACGCAGTATTTT. The J gene is TRBJ2-3, the V gene TRBV29-1; D not certain. V was trimmed by 1 base and J by 3 bases, leaving 8 bases between them. The CDR3 runs to 13 residues. CDR1 and CDR2 (germline): SQVTM, ANQGSEA.